This is a list of T cell receptor beta chains from one sample in a study of response to subunit inactivated influenza vaccine. TCRdb re-called the RT-PCR reads with MiXCR, one entry per CDR3 protein. In the table there are 610,000 or so distinct CDR3 sequences, less than 15% of which are singletons. Source: PBMCs from blood, taken 11 to 12 days after vaccination. All receptors derive from a man aged 45-60 years who received an inactivated influenza vaccine. Both conserved end residues are part of each CDR3. Fields, in order: CDR3 DNA, CDR3 protein, clone size, D gene, V gene, J gene. The D gene is left open where the match is weak. Not all rows give a size; the values are once, few, many and, for expanded clones, a class.

cdr3_nt: TGTGCAAGTCGCTTCACCGGGACAGGTTACTCAGCGGGCTACGAGCAGTACTTC; cdr3_aa: CASRFTGTGYSAGYEQYF; clone_size: few; d_call: NA; v_call: TRBV12-2; j_call: TRBJ2-7
cdr3_nt: TGTGCCAGCAGGACTAGCGGAACCTACAATGAGCAGTTCTTC; cdr3_aa: CASRTSGTYNEQFF; clone_size: few; d_call: TRBD2; v_call: TRBV6-1; j_call: TRBJ2-1
cdr3_nt: TGTGCCACCAGTGAGGGGAACAGGGAAGCTTTCTTT; cdr3_aa: CATSEGNREAFF; clone_size: many; d_call: NA; v_call: TRBV24-1; j_call: TRBJ1-1
cdr3_nt: TGTGCCAGCAGCGGGGGCGATGTACGGGCTTTCTTT; cdr3_aa: CASSGGDVRAFF; clone_size: few; d_call: NA; v_call: TRBV28; j_call: TRBJ1-1
cdr3_nt: TGTGCCAGCAGCAGGGACAGGAGGAACACCGGGGAGCTGTTTTTT; cdr3_aa: CASSRDRRNTGELFF; clone_size: many; d_call: TRBD1; v_call: TRBV5-6; j_call: TRBJ2-2
cdr3_nt: TGTGCCAGCAGCTTCGGAGGGCCCCCCACAGATACGCAGTATTTT; cdr3_aa: CASSFGGPPTDTQYF; clone_size: many; d_call: NA; v_call: TRBV7-2; j_call: TRBJ2-3
cdr3_nt: TGTGCCAGCAGCTTAGTCTCAGCCGGGGAGCTGTTTTTT; cdr3_aa: CASSLVSAGELFF; clone_size: few; d_call: NA; v_call: TRBV11-3; j_call: TRBJ2-2
cdr3_nt: TGCGCCAGCAAATCTGGTCCAGAGAGCTACGAGCAGTACTTC; cdr3_aa: CASKSGPESYEQYF; clone_size: many; d_call: NA; v_call: TRBV5-1; j_call: TRBJ2-7
cdr3_nt: TGTGCCATCAGCCAGGGGGGGGGTAATCAGCCCCAGCATTTT; cdr3_aa: CAISQGGGNQPQHF; clone_size: few; d_call: TRBD1; v_call: TRBV10-3; j_call: TRBJ1-5
cdr3_nt: TGTGCCAGCAGCCCGAGACTAGCGGGGACTCGTGCCTACGAGCAGTACTTC; cdr3_aa: CASSPRLAGTRAYEQYF; clone_size: NA; d_call: TRBD2; v_call: TRBV3-1; j_call: TRBJ2-7
cdr3_nt: TGCAGCGTTGTAAAGGGTCGCACAGATACGCAGTATTTT; cdr3_aa: CSVVKGRTDTQYF; clone_size: few; d_call: NA; v_call: TRBV29-1; j_call: TRBJ2-3
cdr3_nt: TGCGCCAGCAGCTTGGGAACACGCTCTGGAAACACCATATATTTT; cdr3_aa: CASSLGTRSGNTIYF; clone_size: few; d_call: NA; v_call: TRBV5-1; j_call: TRBJ1-3
cdr3_nt: TGTGCCAGCAGTTTAGGGGCAGAGACCCAGTACTTC; cdr3_aa: CASSLGAETQYF; clone_size: many; d_call: NA; v_call: TRBV12-3/TRBV12-4; j_call: TRBJ2-5
cdr3_nt: TGTGCCAGCAGCGTAGGTGGGGCGCCGACCTACGAGCAGTACTTC; cdr3_aa: CASSVGGAPTYEQYF; clone_size: few; d_call: NA; v_call: TRBV9; j_call: TRBJ2-7
cdr3_nt: TGTGCCAGCAGTTTTGGGGGTCTAATCGGGGACGAGCAGTACTTC; cdr3_aa: CASSFGGLIGDEQYF; clone_size: NA; d_call: NA; v_call: TRBV6-2/TRBV6-3; j_call: TRBJ2-7
cdr3_nt: TGCGCCAGCAGCAGACAGGGGGCCACCGGGGAGCTGTTTTTT; cdr3_aa: CASSRQGATGELFF; clone_size: many; d_call: TRBD1; v_call: TRBV5-1; j_call: TRBJ2-2
cdr3_nt: TGTGCCAGCAGACGAGAAGTCTCTGGAAACACCATATATTTT; cdr3_aa: CASRREVSGNTIYF; clone_size: few; d_call: NA; v_call: TRBV12-3/TRBV12-4; j_call: TRBJ1-3
cdr3_nt: TGCGCCAGCAGCCCAACTGACAGGGCTAACACCGGGGAGCTGTTTTTT; cdr3_aa: CASSPTDRANTGELFF; clone_size: NA; d_call: TRBD1; v_call: TRBV4-3; j_call: TRBJ2-2
cdr3_nt: TGTGCCAGCAGCCAGACAGGGTGGGCCACAGATACGCAGTATTTT; cdr3_aa: CASSQTGWATDTQYF; clone_size: few; d_call: TRBD1; v_call: TRBV4-2; j_call: TRBJ2-3
cdr3_nt: TGTGCCAGCACGATGACAAATTCAGATACGCAGTATTTT; cdr3_aa: CASTMTNSDTQYF; clone_size: many; d_call: NA; v_call: TRBV12-3/TRBV12-4; j_call: TRBJ2-3
cdr3_nt: TGTGCCAGCAGCGTAGGAGATAGCGGGGGGTTCTCTGGGGCCAACGTCCTGACTTTC; cdr3_aa: CASSVGDSGGFSGANVLTF; clone_size: few; d_call: TRBD2; v_call: TRBV9; j_call: TRBJ2-6
cdr3_nt: TGTGCCATCAGTGAGTCAAGAGGGCAGGGTAAGGATGAGCAGTTCTTC; cdr3_aa: CAISESRGQGKDEQFF; clone_size: NA; d_call: NA; v_call: TRBV10-3; j_call: TRBJ2-1
cdr3_nt: TGCAGTGCTAGCGCTACAGGGACAGTGTCACCCCTCCACTTT; cdr3_aa: CSASATGTVSPLHF; clone_size: NA; d_call: TRBD1; v_call: TRBV20-1; j_call: TRBJ1-6
cdr3_nt: TGCGCCAGCAGCCGGCAAAGTGGCGGGGGGTTGAATGAGCAGTTCTTC; cdr3_aa: CASSRQSGGGLNEQFF; clone_size: few; d_call: TRBD2; v_call: TRBV4-1; j_call: TRBJ2-1
cdr3_nt: TGCGCCAGCAGCGCCGGGACTAGCGCGTACGCAGATACGCAGTATTTT; cdr3_aa: CASSAGTSAYADTQYF; clone_size: few; d_call: TRBD2; v_call: TRBV5-1; j_call: TRBJ2-3
cdr3_nt: TGTGCCAGCAGTTACTCTAAGGGGGACAGCTACTCTGGGGCCAACGTCCTGACTTTC; cdr3_aa: CASSYSKGDSYSGANVLTF; clone_size: many; d_call: TRBD1; v_call: TRBV6-2/TRBV6-3; j_call: TRBJ2-6
cdr3_nt: TGCGCCAGCAGCACTCGGACAGGGGGCTCCGGGACAGATACGCAGTATTTT; cdr3_aa: CASSTRTGGSGTDTQYF; clone_size: few; d_call: TRBD1; v_call: TRBV5-1; j_call: TRBJ2-3
cdr3_nt: TGTGCCAGCAGTTACGGGCAGGGTTGGTCCTACGAGCAGTACTTC; cdr3_aa: CASSYGQGWSYEQYF; clone_size: NA; d_call: NA; v_call: TRBV6-2/TRBV6-3; j_call: TRBJ2-7
cdr3_nt: TGTGCCAGCAGTACCGGACAGGGGGCTGGTAAGCAGTACTTC; cdr3_aa: CASSTGQGAGKQYF; clone_size: many; d_call: TRBD1; v_call: TRBV28; j_call: TRBJ2-7
cdr3_nt: TGTGCCACCAGCAGAGATTTAAGCCCCCACGGGGATACGCAGTATTTT; cdr3_aa: CATSRDLSPHGDTQYF; clone_size: many; d_call: NA; v_call: TRBV15; j_call: TRBJ2-3
cdr3_nt: TGTGCCAGCAGCTTACAGGGGGCCCAGCGGGCTGAAGCTTTCTTT; cdr3_aa: CASSLQGAQRAEAFF; clone_size: few; d_call: TRBD1; v_call: TRBV7-8; j_call: TRBJ1-1
cdr3_nt: TGCAGTGCTAGAGATTTACAGGGGAGGGAAGATACGCAGTATTTT; cdr3_aa: CSARDLQGREDTQYF; clone_size: few; d_call: NA; v_call: TRBV20-1; j_call: TRBJ2-3
cdr3_nt: TGTGCCAGCAGCCCACCGGCGGGAACCCGCAATACGCAGTATTTT; cdr3_aa: CASSPPAGTRNTQYF; clone_size: NA; d_call: NA; v_call: TRBV4-2; j_call: TRBJ2-3
cdr3_nt: TGTGCCAGCAGCTTCGACAGGGGAGCTCCTTCACCCCTCCACTTT; cdr3_aa: CASSFDRGAPSPLHF; clone_size: few; d_call: TRBD1; v_call: TRBV7-9; j_call: TRBJ1-6
cdr3_nt: TGTGCCAGCAGCTCGAGCGCGACCTCCTACAATGAGCAGTTCTTC; cdr3_aa: CASSSSATSYNEQFF; clone_size: few; d_call: NA; v_call: TRBV6-1; j_call: TRBJ2-1
cdr3_nt: TGTGCCAGCAGCCGAATGTTTCAAAGCCGGGGCGAAAAACTGTTTTTT; cdr3_aa: CASSRMFQSRGEKLFF; clone_size: NA; d_call: NA; v_call: TRBV7-9; j_call: TRBJ1-4
cdr3_nt: TGTGCCACCAGCAGAGGGGGGCCCATCGCCGGGGAGCTGTTTTTT; cdr3_aa: CATSRGGPIAGELFF; clone_size: NA; d_call: NA; v_call: TRBV15; j_call: TRBJ2-2
cdr3_nt: TGTGCCAGCAGTTACTCGAGGCAGAACACCGGGGAGCTGTTTTTT; cdr3_aa: CASSYSRQNTGELFF; clone_size: few; d_call: NA; v_call: TRBV6-2/TRBV6-3; j_call: TRBJ2-2
cdr3_nt: TGTGCCACGCAGGGGCAAACGGATACGCAGTATTTT; cdr3_aa: CATQGQTDTQYF; clone_size: few; d_call: NA; v_call: TRBV2; j_call: TRBJ2-3
cdr3_nt: TGTGCCAGCATGCTGGCAGGGCAAGAGACCCAGTACTTC; cdr3_aa: CASMLAGQETQYF; clone_size: NA; d_call: NA; v_call: TRBV12-3/TRBV12-4; j_call: TRBJ2-5
cdr3_nt: TGTGCCAGCAGTTTAGGGCGCGGGACTACGCTGTATTTT; cdr3_aa: CASSLGRGTTLYF; clone_size: few; d_call: TRBD2; v_call: TRBV12-3/TRBV12-4; j_call: TRBJ2-3
cdr3_nt: TGCGCCAGCAGCCAAGGTGGACTAGCGGGGGGGCCGCGAGAGACCCAGTACTTC; cdr3_aa: CASSQGGLAGGPRETQYF; clone_size: few; d_call: TRBD2; v_call: TRBV4-1; j_call: TRBJ2-5
cdr3_nt: TGCGCCAGCAGCCAAGACGGGTCTGGGGCCAACGTCCTGACTTTC; cdr3_aa: CASSQDGSGANVLTF; clone_size: few; d_call: NA; v_call: TRBV4-3; j_call: TRBJ2-6
cdr3_nt: TGTGCCAGCAGCCGGGACACCTACTATGGCTACACCTTC; cdr3_aa: CASSRDTYYGYTF; clone_size: NA; d_call: NA; v_call: TRBV3-1; j_call: TRBJ1-2
cdr3_nt: TGTGCCAGCAGTGACTGGACAGGGGGAATTGAGCCCCAGCATTTT; cdr3_aa: CASSDWTGGIEPQHF; clone_size: once; d_call: TRBD1; v_call: TRBV6-2/TRBV6-3; j_call: TRBJ1-5
cdr3_nt: TGTGCCAGCAGTTCCCCCACCAGGACCGTTGGAAACACCATATATTTT; cdr3_aa: CASSSPTRTVGNTIYF; clone_size: few; d_call: NA; v_call: TRBV28; j_call: TRBJ1-3
cdr3_nt: TGTGCCAGCAGCAGGGGATTCGGCACCGGGGAGCTGTTTTTT; cdr3_aa: CASSRGFGTGELFF; clone_size: few; d_call: NA; v_call: TRBV5-5; j_call: TRBJ2-2
cdr3_nt: TGTGCCAGCAGCCAAGGCGACTCTTACACCGGGGAGCTGTTTTTT; cdr3_aa: CASSQGDSYTGELFF; clone_size: few; d_call: NA; v_call: TRBV7-9; j_call: TRBJ2-2
cdr3_nt: TGCGCCAGCAGACAAGGACAGGGCCTAGATACGCAGTATTTT; cdr3_aa: CASRQGQGLDTQYF; clone_size: NA; d_call: TRBD1; v_call: TRBV5-1; j_call: TRBJ2-3
cdr3_nt: TGTGCCAGCACGGCGCAGGGATTTGGCAATCAGCCCCAGCATTTT; cdr3_aa: CASTAQGFGNQPQHF; clone_size: few; d_call: NA; v_call: TRBV12-3/TRBV12-4; j_call: TRBJ1-5